This TCR beta chain originates from a study of TIL therapy for anti-PD-1-resistant metastatic lung cancer. In the study overall: Median patient age was about 50, ranging about 38-80 years.

This was the immunoSEQ v3 assay. The protocol was immunoSEQ multiplex PCR, while the TCRdb copy is restricted to in-frame clones and leaves out a portion. The sample shows some 16,000 clones, 70% to 80% of them seen only once. Trimming took off 10 bases at V and 3 bases at J, with 16 bases between the two ends. Germline V lookup: CDR1 ENHRY, CDR2 SYGVKD. This CDR3 region has 13 residues. The time point is: pre-treatment sample, taken before nivolumab and TIL therapy. Stage 4 NSCLC adults joined between October 2017 and early 2020. The receptor was derived from a person between 25 and 79 years old with non-small cell lung cancer. The gene calls are TRBV10-3 and TRBJ2-7; tentatively, D is TRBD1 (6 bases). The sequencing used blood, collected at baseline. For the CDR3, the DNA is TGTGCCACATTCCCGGGACAAGGCTACGAGCAGTACTTC. It yields the protein CATFPGQGYEQYF.